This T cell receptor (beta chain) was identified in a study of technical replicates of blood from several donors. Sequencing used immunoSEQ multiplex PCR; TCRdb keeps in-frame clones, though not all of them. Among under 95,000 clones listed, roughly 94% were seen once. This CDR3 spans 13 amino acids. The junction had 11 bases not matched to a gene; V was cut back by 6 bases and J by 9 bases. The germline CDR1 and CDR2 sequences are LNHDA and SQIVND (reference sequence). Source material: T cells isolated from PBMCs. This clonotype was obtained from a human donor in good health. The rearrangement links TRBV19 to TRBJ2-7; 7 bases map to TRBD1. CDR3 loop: CASSLTGAAGQYF. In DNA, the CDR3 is TGTGCCAGTAGCTTAACAGGGGCGGCCGGGCAGTACTTC.